This note documents a single TCR beta chain sequence. The target antigen is unknown. This specimen comes from a study of Graves' ophthalmopathy and Graves' hyperthyroidism. Findings and limits, study-wide: Sensitivity of 55% to 71% and specificity of approximately 73% were achieved by the model that predicted ophthalmopathy progression. Detection in blood was also observed for most expanded thyroid clonotypes above 0.001 frequency.

The junction had 7 bases not matched to a gene; V was cut back by 9 bases and J by 0 bases. This CDR3 is built from 14 residues. CDR1 is SNHLY, CDR2 FYNNEI, per germline. Patients were left out if they had other autoimmune diseases, uncontrolled infections, pregnancy or lactation. The PBMCs had their origin in 10 ml of fresh peripheral blood. Amplification of TCR beta CDR3 regions used RNA transcripts. An opening RT-PCR round employed HTBI primers and preceded a second-round multiplex PCR. TCRdb called the multiplex PCR reads again in MiXCR, with one record for every CDR3 protein. The sample records a few hundred thousand distinct CDR3 sequences, about a sixth being singletons.

The clonotype comes from an adult woman with stable Graves' hyperthyroidism. Material for sequencing was peripheral blood. The rearrangement joins TRBV2 to TRBJ2-7, with 8 bases lining up with TRBD1. This CDR3 is CARTRDRLSYEQYF. The CDR3, as DNA: TGTGCCAGGACACGGGACAGGCTCTCCTACGAGCAGTACTTC.